This T cell receptor beta chain appears in the sequencing data of a study of blood T cells in healthy people across ages. Study-wide results and caveats: Per million T cells, TCR beta diversity dropped roughly linearly as age increased.

On this clonotype itself: As yet, its antigen is unknown.

There are 15 residues in the CDR3. Deletions cut 2 bases from V and 0 bases from J, with 10 bases between. Per the germline V gene, CDR1 is MGHRA and CDR2 is YSYEKL. PCR was performed a second time for about 6 to 12 cycles using a sample-barcoded 5' primer and a J-beta primer mix. TCRdb processed the 5' RACE reads anew with MiXCR; each CDR3 protein has one entry. The sample lists 700,000 or so distinct CDR3 sequences; 40% to 50% were seen once. This chain connects TRBV4-1 to TRBJ1-2, with D tentatively TRBD1 (5 bases). The clonotype originates from a man older than 75 in good health. What was sequenced was blood. The CDR3 sequence: CASSQRGVANYGYTF. The CDR3 DNA reads TGCGCCAGCAGCCAAAGGGGTGTGGCTAACTATGGCTACACCTTC.